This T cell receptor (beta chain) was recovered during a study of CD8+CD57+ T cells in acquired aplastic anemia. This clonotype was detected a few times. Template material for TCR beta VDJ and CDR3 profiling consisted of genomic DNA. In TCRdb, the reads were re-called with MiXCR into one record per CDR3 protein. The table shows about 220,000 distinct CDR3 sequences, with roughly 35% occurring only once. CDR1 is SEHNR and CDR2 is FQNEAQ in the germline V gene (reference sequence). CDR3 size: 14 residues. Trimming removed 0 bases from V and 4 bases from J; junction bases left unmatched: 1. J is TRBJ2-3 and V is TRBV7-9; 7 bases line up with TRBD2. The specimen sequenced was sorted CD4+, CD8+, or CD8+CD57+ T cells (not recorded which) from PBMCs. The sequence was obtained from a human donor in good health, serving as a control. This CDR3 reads CASSLAGGADTQYF. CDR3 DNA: TGTGCCAGCAGCTTAGCGGGGGGGGCAGATACGCAGTATTTT.